This T cell receptor (beta chain) was profiled in a study of T cell responses to AZD1222 COVID-19 vaccine. Points from the study as a whole: A rise in Spike-specific TCR breadth and depth followed two AZD1222 doses.

The data were produced by immunoSEQ multiplex PCR, yet TCRdb's version contains in-frame clones alone and is incomplete. The sample has approximately 120,000 clones; about 88% are singletons. Looked up from germline, CDR1 is LGHNA and CDR2 is YNFKEQ. V shed 6 bases and J shed 0 bases, with 8 bases lying between them. The CDR3 has 13 amino acids. A remark on this clone: Antigen specificity is unknown.

J is TRBJ1-2 and V is TRBV4-2; D ambiguous. Here the sequenced sample was peripheral blood, taken 28 days after the second AZD1222 dose. The TCR originated in an adult who received the AZD1222 COVID-19 vaccine. The CDR3 sequence is CASSSSSNYGYTF. The DNA of the CDR3 is TGTGCCAGCAGTTCGTCCTCTAACTATGGCTACACCTTC.